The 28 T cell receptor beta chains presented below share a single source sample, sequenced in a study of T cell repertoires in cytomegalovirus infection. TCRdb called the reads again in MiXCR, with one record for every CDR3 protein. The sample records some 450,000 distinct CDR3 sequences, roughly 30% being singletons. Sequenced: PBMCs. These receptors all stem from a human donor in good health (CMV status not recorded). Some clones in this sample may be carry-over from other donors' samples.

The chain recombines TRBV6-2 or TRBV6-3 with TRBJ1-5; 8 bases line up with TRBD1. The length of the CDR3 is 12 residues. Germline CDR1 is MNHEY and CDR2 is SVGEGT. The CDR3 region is CDIGTGPQPQHF. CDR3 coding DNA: TGTGACATCGGGACAGGCCCTCAGCCCCAGCATTTT.

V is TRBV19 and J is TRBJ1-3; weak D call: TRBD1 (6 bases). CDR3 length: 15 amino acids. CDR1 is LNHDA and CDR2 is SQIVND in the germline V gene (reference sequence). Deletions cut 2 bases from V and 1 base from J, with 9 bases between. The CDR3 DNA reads TGTGCCAGTAGTATATTCGGACAGTCTGGAAACACCATATATTTT. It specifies CASSIFGQSGNTIYF.

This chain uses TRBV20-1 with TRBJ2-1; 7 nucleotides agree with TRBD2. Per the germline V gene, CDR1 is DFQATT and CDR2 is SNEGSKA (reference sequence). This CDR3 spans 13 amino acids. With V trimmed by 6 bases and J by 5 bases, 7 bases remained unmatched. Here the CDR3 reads CSATGGGDNEQFF. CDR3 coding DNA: TGCAGTGCCACCGGTGGGGGGGACAATGAGCAGTTCTTC.

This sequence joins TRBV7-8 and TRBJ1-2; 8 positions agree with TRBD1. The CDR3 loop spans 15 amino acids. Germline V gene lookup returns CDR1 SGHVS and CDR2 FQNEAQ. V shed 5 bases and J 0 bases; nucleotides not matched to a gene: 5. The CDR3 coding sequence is TGTGCCAGCAGCCCCGGGACAGGAGCTAACTATGGCTACACCTTC. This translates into CASSPGTGANYGYTF.

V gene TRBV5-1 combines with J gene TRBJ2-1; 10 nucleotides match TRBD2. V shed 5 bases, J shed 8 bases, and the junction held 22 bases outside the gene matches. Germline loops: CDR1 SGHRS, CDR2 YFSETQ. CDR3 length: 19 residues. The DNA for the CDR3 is TGCGCCAGCAGGCGTGATAGCGGGGGGCCCTCCAACTCAGTCGATGAGCAGTTCTTC. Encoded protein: CASRRDSGGPSNSVDEQFF.

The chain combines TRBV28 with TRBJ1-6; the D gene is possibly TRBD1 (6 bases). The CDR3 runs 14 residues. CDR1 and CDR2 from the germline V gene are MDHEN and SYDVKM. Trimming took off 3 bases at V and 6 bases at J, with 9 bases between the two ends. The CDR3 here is CASSFGRGNSPLHF. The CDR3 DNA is TGTGCCAGCAGTTTTGGCAGGGGTAATTCACCCCTCCACTTT.

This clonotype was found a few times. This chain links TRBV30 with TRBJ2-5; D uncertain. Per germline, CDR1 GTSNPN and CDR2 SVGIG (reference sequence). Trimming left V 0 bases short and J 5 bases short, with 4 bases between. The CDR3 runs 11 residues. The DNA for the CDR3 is TGTGCCTGGAGTGTTTTTGAGACCCAGTACTTC. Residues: CAWSVFETQYF.

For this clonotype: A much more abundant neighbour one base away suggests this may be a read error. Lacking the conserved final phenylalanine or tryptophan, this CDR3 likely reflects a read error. The CDR3 sequence: CATRGLAGGGSNTGELFL. CDR3 in DNA: TGTGCCACTCGGGGACTAGCGGGGGGAGGTTCGAACACCGGGGAGCTGTTTTTG. This chain uses TRBV19 with TRBJ2-2; TRBD2 matches 15 bases. Per the germline V gene, CDR1 is LNHDA and CDR2 is SQIVND (reference sequence). This CDR3 contains 18 residues. V shed 10 bases and J 0 bases; nucleotides not matched to a gene: 9.

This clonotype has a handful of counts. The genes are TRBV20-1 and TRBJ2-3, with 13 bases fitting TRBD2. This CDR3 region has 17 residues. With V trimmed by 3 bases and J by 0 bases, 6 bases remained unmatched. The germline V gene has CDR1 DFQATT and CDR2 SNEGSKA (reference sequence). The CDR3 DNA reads TGCAGTGCTAGTGCACTAGCGGGAGGGACTAGCACAGATACGCAGTATTTT. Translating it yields CSASALAGGTSTDTQYF.

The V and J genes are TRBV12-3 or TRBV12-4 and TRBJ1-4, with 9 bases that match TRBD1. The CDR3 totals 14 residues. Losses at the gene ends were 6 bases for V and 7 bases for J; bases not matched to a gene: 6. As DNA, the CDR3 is TGTGCCAGCAGGAACAGGGGGCTGAGTGAAAAACTGTTTTTT. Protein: CASRNRGLSEKLFF.

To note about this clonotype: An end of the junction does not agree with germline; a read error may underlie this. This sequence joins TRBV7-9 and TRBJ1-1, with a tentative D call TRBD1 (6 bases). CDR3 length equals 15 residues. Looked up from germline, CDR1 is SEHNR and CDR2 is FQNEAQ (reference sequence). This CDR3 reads CASSQRGGLETEALF. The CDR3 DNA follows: TGTGCCAGCAGCCAGCGAGGGGGTTTAGAAACTGAAGCTTTATTT.

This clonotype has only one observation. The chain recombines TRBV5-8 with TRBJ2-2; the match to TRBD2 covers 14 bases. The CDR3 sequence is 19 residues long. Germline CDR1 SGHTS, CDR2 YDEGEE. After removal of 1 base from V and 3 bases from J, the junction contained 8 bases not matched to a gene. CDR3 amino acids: CASSLQGLAGDPDTGELFF. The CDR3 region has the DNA TGTGCCAGCAGCTTGCAGGGACTAGCGGGGGACCCCGACACCGGGGAGCTGTTTTTT. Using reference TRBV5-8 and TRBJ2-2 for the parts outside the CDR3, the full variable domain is EAGVTQSPTHLIKTRGQQATLRCSPISGHTSVYWYQQALGLGLQFLLWYDEGEERNRGNFPPRFSGRQFPNYSSELNVNALELEDSALYLCASSLQGLAGDPDTGELFFGEGSRLTVL.

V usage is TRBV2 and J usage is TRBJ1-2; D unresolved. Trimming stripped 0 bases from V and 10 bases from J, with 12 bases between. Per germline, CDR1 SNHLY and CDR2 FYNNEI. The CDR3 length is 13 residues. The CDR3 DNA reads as TGTGCCAGCAGTGAAGCGCGGGCCCCAATCTACACCTTC. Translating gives CASSEARAPIYTF.

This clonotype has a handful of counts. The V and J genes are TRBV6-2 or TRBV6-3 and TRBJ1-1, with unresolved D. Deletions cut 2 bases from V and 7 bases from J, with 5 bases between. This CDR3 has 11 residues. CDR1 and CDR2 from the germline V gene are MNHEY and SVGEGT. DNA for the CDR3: TGTGCCAGCAGTTACCAGCATGAAGCTTTCTTT. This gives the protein CASSYQHEAFF.

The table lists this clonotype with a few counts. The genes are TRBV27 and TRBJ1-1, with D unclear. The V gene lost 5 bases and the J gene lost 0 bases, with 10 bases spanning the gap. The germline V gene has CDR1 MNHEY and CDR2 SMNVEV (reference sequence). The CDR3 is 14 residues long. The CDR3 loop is CASSHGRLNTEAFF. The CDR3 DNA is TGTGCCAGCAGTCATGGACGCTTGAACACTGAAGCTTTCTTT.

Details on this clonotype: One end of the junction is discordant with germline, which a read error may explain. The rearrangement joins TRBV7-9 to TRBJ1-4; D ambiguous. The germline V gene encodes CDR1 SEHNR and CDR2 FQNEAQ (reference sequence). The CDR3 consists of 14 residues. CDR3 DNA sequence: TGTGCCAGCAGTTCTACCGCGGGTAATGCAAAACTGTTTTTT. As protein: CASSSTAGNAKLFF.

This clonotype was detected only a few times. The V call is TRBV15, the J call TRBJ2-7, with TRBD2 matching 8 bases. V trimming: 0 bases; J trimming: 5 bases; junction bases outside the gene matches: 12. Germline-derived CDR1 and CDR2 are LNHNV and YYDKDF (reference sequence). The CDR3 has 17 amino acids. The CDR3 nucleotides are TGTGCCACCAGCAGAGATGGGCTTCTTCGGGGGGGCCACGAGCAGTACTTC. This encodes CATSRDGLLRGGHEQYF.

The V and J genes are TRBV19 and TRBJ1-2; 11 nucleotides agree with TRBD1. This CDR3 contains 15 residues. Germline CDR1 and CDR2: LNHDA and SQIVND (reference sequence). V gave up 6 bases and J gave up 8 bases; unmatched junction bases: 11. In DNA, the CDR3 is TGTGCCAGTAGGCCCACGGGACAGGGGGATCGAGGCTACACCTTC. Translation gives CASRPTGQGDRGYTF. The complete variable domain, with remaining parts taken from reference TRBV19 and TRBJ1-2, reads DGGITQSPKYLFRKEGQNVTLSCEQNLNHDAMYWYRQDPGQGLRLIYYSQIVNDFQKGDIAEGYSVSREKKESFPLTVTSAQKNPTAFYLCASRPTGQGDRGYTFGSGTRLTVV.

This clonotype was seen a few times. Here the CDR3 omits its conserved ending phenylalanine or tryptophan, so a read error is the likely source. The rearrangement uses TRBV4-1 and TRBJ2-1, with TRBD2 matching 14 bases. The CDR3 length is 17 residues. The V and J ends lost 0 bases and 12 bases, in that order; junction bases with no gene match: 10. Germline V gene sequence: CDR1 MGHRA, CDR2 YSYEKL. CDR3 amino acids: CASSQDQGTSGGVLQFL. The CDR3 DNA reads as TGCGCCAGCAGCCAAGATCAGGGGACTAGCGGGGGAGTGCTGCAGTTCTTA.

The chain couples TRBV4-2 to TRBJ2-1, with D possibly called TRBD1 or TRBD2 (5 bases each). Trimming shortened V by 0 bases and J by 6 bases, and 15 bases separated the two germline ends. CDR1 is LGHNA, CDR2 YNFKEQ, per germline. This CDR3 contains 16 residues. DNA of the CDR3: TGTGCCAGCAGCCAAGAGTTTTGGGACGGCATCAATGAGCAGTTCTTC. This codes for CASSQEFWDGINEQFF.

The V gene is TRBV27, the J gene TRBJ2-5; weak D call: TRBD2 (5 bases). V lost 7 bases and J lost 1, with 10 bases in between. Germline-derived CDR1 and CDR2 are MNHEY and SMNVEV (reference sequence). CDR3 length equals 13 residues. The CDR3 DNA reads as TGTGCCAGCAAACGAGGGATCCAAGAGACCCAGTACTTC. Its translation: CASKRGIQETQYF.

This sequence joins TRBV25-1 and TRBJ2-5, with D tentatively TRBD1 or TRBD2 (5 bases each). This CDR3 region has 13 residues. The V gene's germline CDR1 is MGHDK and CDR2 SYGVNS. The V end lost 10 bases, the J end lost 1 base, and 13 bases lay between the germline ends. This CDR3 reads CATRPGPQETQYF. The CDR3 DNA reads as TGTGCCACCCGACCGGGGCCCCAAGAGACCCAGTACTTC.

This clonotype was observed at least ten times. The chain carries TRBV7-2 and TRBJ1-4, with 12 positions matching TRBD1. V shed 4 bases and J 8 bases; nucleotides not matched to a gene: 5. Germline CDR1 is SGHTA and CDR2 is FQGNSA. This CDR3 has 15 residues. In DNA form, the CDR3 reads TGTGCCAGCAGCTCGGGACAGGGGGCTCGGGAAAAACTGTTTTTT. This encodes CASSSGQGAREKLFF.

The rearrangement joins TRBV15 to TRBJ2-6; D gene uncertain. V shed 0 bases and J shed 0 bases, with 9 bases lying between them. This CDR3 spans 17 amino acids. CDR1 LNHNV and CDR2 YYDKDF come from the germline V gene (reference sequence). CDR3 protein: CATSRDRSYSGANVLTF. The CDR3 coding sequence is TGTGCCACCAGCAGAGATAGGAGCTACTCTGGGGCCAACGTCCTGACTTTC.

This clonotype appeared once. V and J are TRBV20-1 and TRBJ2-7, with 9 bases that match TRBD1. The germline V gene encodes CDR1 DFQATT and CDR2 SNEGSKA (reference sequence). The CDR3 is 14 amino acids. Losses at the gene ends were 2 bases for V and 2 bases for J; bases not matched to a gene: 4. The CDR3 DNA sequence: TGCAGTGCTAGACCCGGGACAGGGCCCTACGAGCAGTACTTC. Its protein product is CSARPGTGPYEQYF.

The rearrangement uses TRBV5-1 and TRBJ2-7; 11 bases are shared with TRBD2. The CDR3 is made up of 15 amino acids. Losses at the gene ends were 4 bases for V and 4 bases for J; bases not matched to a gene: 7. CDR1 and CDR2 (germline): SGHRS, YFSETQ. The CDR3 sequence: CASSVSSGGSYEQYF. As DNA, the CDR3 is TGCGCCAGCAGCGTTTCTAGCGGGGGGTCGTACGAGCAGTACTTC.

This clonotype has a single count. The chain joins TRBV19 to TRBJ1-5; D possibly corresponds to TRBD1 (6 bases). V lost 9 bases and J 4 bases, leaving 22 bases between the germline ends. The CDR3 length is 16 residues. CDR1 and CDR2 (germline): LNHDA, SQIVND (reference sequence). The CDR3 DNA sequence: TGTGCCAGCAGGACCCTGCCGGGACAACGGAATCAGCCCCAGCATTTT. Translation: CASRTLPGQRNQPQHF.

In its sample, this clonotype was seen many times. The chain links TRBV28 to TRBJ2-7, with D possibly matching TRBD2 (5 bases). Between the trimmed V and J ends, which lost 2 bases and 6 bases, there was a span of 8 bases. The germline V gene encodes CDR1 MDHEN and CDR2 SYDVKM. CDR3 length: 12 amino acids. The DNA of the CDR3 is TGTGCCAGCAGTTTAAACGGGGTCGAGCAGTACTTC. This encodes CASSLNGVEQYF.